This T cell receptor beta chain appears in the sequencing data of a study of long-term antiretroviral therapy in people with HIV. Study results and limitations: Diversity measured after ART increased yet remained under transplant donor controls. Regardless of time point, clones expanded before ART dominated the repertoire.

This CDR3 comprises 19 residues. Germline CDR1 LGHNA, CDR2 YNFKEQ. The V end was cut by 1 base, the J end by 0 bases, with 16 bases between. At survey level, the immunoSEQ assay was run in its v3.0 version. For every sample, sequencing targeted roughly 35,000-50,000 T-cell genomes. Data came from immunoSEQ multiplex PCR; TCRdb stores just in-frame clones and leaves some out. The table shows some 30,000 clones, with roughly 90% occurring only once. As concerns this clone: Its antigen is as yet unknown.

There were no participants with HIV treated outside the United States. This TCR derives from a woman aged 40 to 50 with HIV. The chain is built from TRBV4-2 and TRBJ1-6; D is perhaps TRBD1 (6 bases). The source was unsorted PBMCs, collected 5.2 years after starting antiretroviral therapy. The CDR3: CASSQVGQGGSSYNSPLHF. Written as DNA, the CDR3 is TGTGCCAGCAGCCAAGTTGGCCAAGGGGGTAGCTCCTATAATTCACCCCTCCACTTT.